Sequencing of this T cell receptor (beta chain) was carried out in a study of vaccination and CD4 T cells after COVID-19. Broader study findings: From roughly 21 to 40, the median of SARS-CoV-2-reactive clonotypes rose without reaching significance.

Researchers used the Oncomine TCR Beta short-read assay to sequence DNA from cultured CD4+ T cells. TCRdb re-called the PCR reads with MiXCR, one entry per CDR3 protein. The top ten hold 20% to 30% of the sample, which has thousands of distinct CDR3 sequences, over 60% seen once. For this clonotype: Its target is unknown.

The CDR3 is 15 residues long. Germline CDR1 is MDHEN and CDR2 is SYDVKM. Trimming shortened V by 3 bases and J by 0 bases, and 9 bases separated the two germline ends. Treatment described: roughly 10-day PBMC culture with coronavirus spike peptide pools or control peptides (ViraFEST assay). The clonotype originates from a human donor who had recovered from COVID-19. The source material was CD4+ T cells from blood, cultured in vitro. The V call is TRBV28, the J call TRBJ1-5; D uncertain. In nucleotides, the CDR3 is TGTGCCAGCAGTTTTATGGATTATAGCAATCAGCCCCAGCATTTT. This encodes CASSFMDYSNQPQHF.